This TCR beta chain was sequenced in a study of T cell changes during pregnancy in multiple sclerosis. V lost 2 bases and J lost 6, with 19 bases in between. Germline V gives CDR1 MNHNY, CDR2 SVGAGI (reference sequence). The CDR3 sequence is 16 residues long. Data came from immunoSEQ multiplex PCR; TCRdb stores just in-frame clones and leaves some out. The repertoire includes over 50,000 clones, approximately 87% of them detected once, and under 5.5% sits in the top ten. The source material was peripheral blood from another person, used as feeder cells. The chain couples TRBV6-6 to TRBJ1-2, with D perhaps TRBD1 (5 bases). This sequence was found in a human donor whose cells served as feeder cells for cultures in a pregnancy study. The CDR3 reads CASSYQAKGQGDGYTF. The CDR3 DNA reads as TGTGCCAGCAGTTACCAGGCTAAGGGGCAGGGTGATGGCTACACCTTC.